This is a list of T cell receptor beta chains from one sample in a study of blood T cell repertoires in COVID-19. The assay was immunoSEQ multiplex PCR, and TCRdb's table has in-frame clones only and misses some. The table includes approximately 440,000 clones, roughly 88% detected once. Sequenced material: PBMCs or T cells enriched from blood (not recorded which). The receptors derive from a man aged 18 to 30 who had recovered from COVID-19. Both conserved end residues are part of each CDR3. A D gene is named only where the DNA matches it firmly. Part of the rows lack a size; the others show once, few, many or a class for expanded clones.

j_call,d_call,v_call,clone_size,cdr3_nt,cdr3_aa
TRBJ1-5,TRBD1,TRBV24-1,NA,TGTGCCACCAGTGACCAAGGACAGGGAAATCAGGGTCAGCCCCAGCATTTT,CATSDQGQGNQGQPQHF
TRBJ2-2,TRBD1,TRBV11-3,NA,TGTGCCAGCAGCCCCGCTCCGGGACAGGGATTCACCGGGGAGCTGTTTTTT,CASSPAPGQGFTGELFF
TRBJ1-6,NA,TRBV7-3,NA,TGTGCCAGCAGCTTAACAGCCGTTGTGGACAGCCATTCACCCCTCCACTTT,CASSLTAVVDSHSPLHF
TRBJ1-1,TRBD1,TRBV5-1,NA,TGCGCCAGCAGCACCGGGACAGGGAACACTGAAGCTTTCTTT,CASSTGTGNTEAFF
TRBJ2-1,NA,TRBV11-3,few,TGTGCCAGCGGGAGTCCCGCCTACAATGAGCAGTTCTTC,CASGSPAYNEQFF
TRBJ2-1,NA,TRBV6-1,NA,TGTGCCAGCAGTGAAACTAGGGGGAGTGAGCAGTTCTTC,CASSETRGSEQFF
TRBJ2-6,NA,TRBV19,NA,TGTGCCAGTGGGCCTGGAGGGCCCTCTTCTGGGGCCAACGTCCTGACTTTC,CASGPGGPSSGANVLTF
TRBJ1-3,TRBD1,TRBV9,NA,TGTGCCAGCAGCGAAAATCCGGACAGGGGAAACACCATATATTTT,CASSENPDRGNTIYF
TRBJ1-6,TRBD1,TRBV10-1,NA,TGCGCCAGCAGGGCAAGACAGGGGCGCTGGAATTCACCCCTCCACTTT,CASRARQGRWNSPLHF
TRBJ2-7,TRBD2,TRBV10-3,few,TGTGCCATCAGAGATATAGCGGGAGAGAACCCCTACGAGCAGTACTTC,CAIRDIAGENPYEQYF
TRBJ1-1,NA,TRBV21-1,NA,TGTGCCAGCCGATTGACAGCCCCCACTGAAGCTTTCTTT,CASRLTAPTEAFF
TRBJ1-1,TRBD1,TRBV20-1,NA,TGCAGTGCTAGTCCTAACAGGGGTTTCACTGAAGCTTTCTTT,CSASPNRGFTEAFF
TRBJ1-4,NA,TRBV4-1,NA,TGCGCCAGCAGCCAAGATTCTATAGAGGCAACTAATGAAAAACTGTTTTTT,CASSQDSIEATNEKLFF
TRBJ1-1,NA,TRBV19,NA,TGTGCCAGTAGTATTTACAGGGAGCCCGAAGCTTTCTTT,CASSIYREPEAFF
TRBJ1-2,TRBD1,TRBV30,once,TGTGCCTGGAGTCAGGGACAGAACCTCCCTAACTATGGCTACACCTTC,CAWSQGQNLPNYGYTF
TRBJ2-2,TRBD2,TRBV7-2,NA,TGTGCCAGCAGCTTTACCAGCGGGGGAAGATTCACCGGGGAGCTGTTTTTT,CASSFTSGGRFTGELFF
TRBJ2-7,TRBD1,TRBV3-1/TRBV3-2,NA,TGTGCCAGCACCCCTCGGGTCACAGGGGGGTACGAGCAGTACTTC,CASTPRVTGGYEQYF
TRBJ2-1,TRBD2,TRBV3-1/TRBV3-2,NA,TGTGCCAGCAGCCTCGGGACTAGCGGGGTCAATGAGCAGTTCTTC,CASSLGTSGVNEQFF
TRBJ1-1,NA,TRBV19,NA,TGTGCCAGTAGTATACAACCGGGAACCACTGAAGCTTTCTTT,CASSIQPGTTEAFF
TRBJ2-6,NA,TRBV29-1,NA,TGCAGCGTTGTAGGAGGGGATGGGGCCAACGTCCTGACTTTC,CSVVGGDGANVLTF
TRBJ1-4,NA,TRBV29-1,NA,TGCAGCCTGAGGGCAGGAACTGAAAAACTGTTTTTT,CSLRAGTEKLFF
TRBJ2-1,NA,TRBV7-9,NA,TGTGCCAGCATATCGACAGGCGACAACAATGAGCAGTTCTTC,CASISTGDNNEQFF
TRBJ1-1,TRBD1,TRBV10-1,NA,TGCGCCAGCAGTGAGTCGTCGATTCCCTTACAGGGGAAAGCTTTCTTT,CASSESSIPLQGKAFF
TRBJ1-1,TRBD1,TRBV27,NA,TGTGCCAGCAGTTCGTTTCAGGGGGGACGCGAAGCTTTCTTT,CASSSFQGGREAFF
TRBJ1-4,NA,TRBV7-9,NA,TGTGCCAGCAGCTTTAGCAGGGGCGATGAAAAACTGTTTTTT,CASSFSRGDEKLFF
TRBJ2-7,NA,TRBV6-4,NA,TGTGCCAGCATCCTATCTAATCACTACGAGCAGTACTTC,CASILSNHYEQYF
TRBJ1-1,TRBD1,TRBV19,NA,TGTGCCAGTAGTACGGGACAGGGGGCTTCTGAAGCTTTCTTT,CASSTGQGASEAFF
TRBJ2-2,TRBD2,TRBV9,NA,TGTGCCAGCGCTCCACTAGCGGGAGGCACCGGGGAGCTGTTTTTT,CASAPLAGGTGELFF
TRBJ2-5,TRBD2,TRBV3-1/TRBV3-2,NA,TGTGCCAGCAGCCCAGCGGGAGGACCTCATGGGACCCAGTACTTC,CASSPAGGPHGTQYF
TRBJ2-7,TRBD2,TRBV11-2,NA,TGTGCCAGCAGCCGCATGACTAGCGGGAGAGTCTACGAGCAGTACTTC,CASSRMTSGRVYEQYF
TRBJ1-1,NA,TRBV28,NA,TGTGCCAGCAGTTCTCCCAGCGATTCCACTGAAGCTTTCTTT,CASSSPSDSTEAFF
TRBJ1-3,TRBD1,TRBV5-1,NA,TGCGCCAGCGGGCGACAGGGAGTCGGCTCTGGAAACACCATATATTTT,CASGRQGVGSGNTIYF
TRBJ2-1,NA,TRBV7-3,NA,TGTGCCAGCAGCTTAAGCGGTAGCGACTCCTACAATGAGCAGTTCTTC,CASSLSGSDSYNEQFF
TRBJ1-2,TRBD1,TRBV2,NA,TGTGCCAGACCCACGAGTGGAGACAGGGGACAGTACGGCTACACCTTC,CARPTSGDRGQYGYTF
TRBJ2-6,NA,TRBV2,NA,TGTGCCAGCAGCGATCAGGGCTTCGGGGCCAACGTCCTGACTTTC,CASSDQGFGANVLTF
TRBJ1-2,TRBD1,TRBV19,NA,TGTGCCAGTAGGGGTACAGGGGAAGGCTATGGCTACACCTTC,CASRGTGEGYGYTF
TRBJ1-5,TRBD1,TRBV7-2,NA,TGTGCCAGCAGCAACCGGGACAGGGGCGGTCAGCCCCAGCATTTT,CASSNRDRGGQPQHF
TRBJ1-2,NA,TRBV18,NA,TGTGCCAGCTCACCACGGCCCGATCGACAGGTATCTAACTATGGCTACACCTTC,CASSPRPDRQVSNYGYTF
TRBJ1-1,NA,TRBV2,NA,TGTGCCAGTCGGACAGAGCTTCGAGGAGCTTTCTTT,CASRTELRGAFF
TRBJ2-7,TRBD2,TRBV18,NA,TGTGCCAGCTCACCTCGGGGTAGCGGGGGAGACTACGAGCAGTACTTC,CASSPRGSGGDYEQYF
TRBJ1-2,NA,TRBV28,once,TGTGCCAGCAGTTCGACTACCTATAACTATGGCTACACCTTC,CASSSTTYNYGYTF
TRBJ2-3,NA,TRBV7-2,NA,TGTGCCAGCAGCTCAGGACTTGGTACGCAGTATTTT,CASSSGLGTQYF
TRBJ2-1,NA,TRBV5-1,NA,TGCGCCAGCAGCCCAATGGGCGGGGGCTTCGATGAGCAGTTCTTC,CASSPMGGGFDEQFF
TRBJ2-7,TRBD1,TRBV7-2,NA,TGTGCCAGCAGCTATGGACAGGGCGACGAGCAGTACTTC,CASSYGQGDEQYF
TRBJ2-7,NA,TRBV5-1,NA,TGCGCCAGCAGCTCGAATAGAAATTTGAACTACGAGCAGTACTTC,CASSSNRNLNYEQYF
TRBJ2-7,NA,TRBV28,NA,TGTGCCAGCAGTTTGGACAGCTACGAGCAGTACTTC,CASSLDSYEQYF
TRBJ2-2,NA,TRBV3-1/TRBV3-2,NA,TGTGCCAGCAGCCCGGGACATAACACCGGGGAGCTGTTTTTT,CASSPGHNTGELFF
TRBJ1-3,TRBD1,TRBV18,NA,TGTGCCAGCTCATCGGACAGGGGGAAGACTGGAAACACCATATATTTT,CASSSDRGKTGNTIYF
TRBJ1-5,TRBD1,TRBV6-4,NA,TGTGCCAGCAGTGAAGGGACAGGAAATCAGCCCCAGCATTTT,CASSEGTGNQPQHF
TRBJ1-1,NA,TRBV19,NA,TGTGCCAGTAGTGCGACGAGGGATACTGAAGCTTTCTTT,CASSATRDTEAFF
TRBJ2-2,NA,TRBV7-9,NA,TGTGCCAGCAGCTTAGATCTCGGCACCGGGGAGCTGTTTTTT,CASSLDLGTGELFF